The rows below give T cell receptor beta chains drawn from one sample of a study of T cells in Graves' hyperthyroidism and ophthalmopathy. TCRdb analysed the multiplex PCR reads with MiXCR anew, one entry per CDR3 protein. Of roughly 840,000 distinct CDR3 sequences listed, 38% are singletons. Sequenced material: blood. These receptors were obtained from a man aged 18-30 years with Graves' hyperthyroidism. The CDR3 runs from the conserved cysteine through the conserved F or W. D genes are given only for firm matches. Clone size is not always given. Where it is, it says once, few, many or a class for expanded clones.

J	D	V	size	CDR3	DNA
TRBJ2-7	TRBD1	TRBV13	many	CASSRDSRNEQYF	TGTGCCAGCAGCAGGGACAGCAGGAACGAGCAGTACTTC
TRBJ2-5	NA	TRBV10-3	many	CAIRGPEETQYF	TGTGCCATCAGGGGACCCGAAGAGACCCAGTACTTC
TRBJ2-2	NA	TRBV9	NA	CASSVRTVNTGELFF	TGTGCCAGCAGCGTGCGCACAGTGAACACCGGGGAGCTGTTTTTT
TRBJ2-7	TRBD1	TRBV7-2	NA	CASSWYRGGYEQYF	TGTGCCAGCAGCTGGTACAGGGGTGGCTACGAGCAGTACTTC
TRBJ1-3	NA	TRBV7-9	many	CASSPTRLGDTIYF	TGTGCCAGCAGCCCGACACGACTCGGAGACACCATATATTTT
TRBJ2-6	NA	TRBV20-1	NA	CSARVRAASGANVLTF	TGCAGTGCTAGGGTGAGGGCTGCCTCTGGGGCCAACGTCCTGACTTTC
TRBJ2-5	NA	TRBV12-3/TRBV12-4	NA	CASSPDSKETQYF	TGTGCCAGCAGTCCGGACAGCAAAGAGACCCAGTACTTC
TRBJ1-6	NA	TRBV2	NA	CASNELGGSPLHF	TGTGCCAGCAATGAGTTGGGCGGTTCACCCCTCCACTTT
TRBJ2-7	TRBD1	TRBV29-1	once	CSVRTGGGEQYF	TGCAGCGTCCGGACAGGGGGTGGCGAGCAGTACTTC
TRBJ1-1	NA	TRBV5-1	NA	CASSPDVPMAEAFF	TGCGCCAGCAGCCCGGACGTCCCGATGGCTGAAGCTTTCTTT
TRBJ1-5	NA	TRBV5-6	NA	CASSLGPDGSNQPQHF	TGTGCCAGCAGCTTGGGTCCCGACGGTAGCAATCAGCCCCAGCATTTT
TRBJ2-3	NA	TRBV20-1	NA	CSAPMGDTDTQYF	TGCAGTGCCCCAATGGGGGACACAGATACGCAGTATTTT
TRBJ2-7	TRBD2	TRBV2	NA	CASSRLAGISYEQYF	TGTGCCAGCAGTAGACTAGCGGGAATTTCCTACGAGCAGTACTTC
TRBJ2-7	NA	TRBV29-1	NA	CSVGDQDYGQYF	TGCAGCGTTGGAGATCAGGACTACGGGCAGTACTTC
TRBJ2-5	NA	TRBV2	NA	CASSARETQHF	TGTGCCAGCAGTGCCCGTGAGACCCAGCACTTC
TRBJ2-5	TRBD2	TRBV13	few	CASSSLMTSAQETQYF	TGTGCCAGCAGCTCACTCATGACTAGCGCCCAAGAGACCCAGTACTTC
TRBJ1-3	NA	TRBV15	many	CATNRGGQHSGNTIYF	TGTGCCACCAACAGAGGTGGGCAGCACTCTGGAAACACCATATATTTT
TRBJ2-7	TRBD2	TRBV12-3/TRBV12-4	NA	CASSASSGRGEQYF	TGTGCCAGCAGTGCTTCTAGCGGGAGAGGCGAGCAGTACTTC
TRBJ2-5	NA	TRBV7-9	many	CASSLPAVGETQYF	TGTGCCAGCAGCTTACCAGCGGTGGGGGAGACCCAGTACTTC
TRBJ2-7	NA	TRBV2	many	CAIGQMGEQYF	TGTGCCATAGGACAGATGGGAGAGCAGTACTTC
TRBJ2-2	NA	TRBV2	many	CASRYADGELFF	TGTGCCTCACGGTATGCAGACGGGGAGCTGTTTTTT
TRBJ2-5	TRBD1	TRBV5-1	NA	CASSSDRGRGETQYF	TGCGCCAGCAGCTCAGACAGGGGGCGCGGAGAGACCCAGTACTTC
TRBJ1-6	NA	TRBV20-1	NA	CSARFQTAGYNSPLHF	TGCAGTGCTAGGTTTCAAACGGCAGGCTATAATTCACCCCTCCACTTT
TRBJ1-2	TRBD1	TRBV4-1	NA	CASSQGQGAYYGYTF	TGCGCCAGCAGCCAGGGACAGGGGGCATATTATGGCTACACCTTC
TRBJ1-1	NA	TRBV9	many	CASSQGTTYTEAFF	TGTGCCAGCAGCCAAGGGACGACATACACTGAAGCTTTCTTT
TRBJ2-7	TRBD1	TRBV5-1	few	CASSLGTGGFEQYF	TGCGCCAGCAGCTTGGGGACAGGGGGCTTCGAGCAGTACTTC
TRBJ2-5	NA	TRBV24-1	NA	CATSDTRSAKETQYF	TGTGCCACCAGTGACACTAGGAGCGCAAAAGAGACCCAGTACTTC
TRBJ1-5	NA	TRBV10-3	NA	CAIWRGDQPQHF	TGTGCCATCTGGCGGGGGGATCAGCCCCAGCATTTT
TRBJ2-7	TRBD1	TRBV10-3	NA	CASSGTGLAYEQYF	TGTGCCTCTTCCGGGACAGGGTTAGCATACGAGCAGTACTTC
TRBJ2-7	NA	TRBV4-1	few	CASSPAGEGYEQYF	TGCGCCAGCAGCCCGGCAGGGGAAGGCTACGAGCAGTACTTC
TRBJ2-5	NA	TRBV5-8	NA	CASSLSLGLTW	TGTGCCAGCAGCTTGTCGTTAGGCCTAACGTGG
TRBJ1-4	NA	TRBV28	NA	CASSPGHNEKLFF	TGTGCCAGCAGTCCCGGACATAATGAAAAACTGTTTTTT
TRBJ1-2	NA	TRBV5-1	NA	CASSLGQIGGYGYTF	TGCGCCAGCAGCTTGGGGCAGATTGGTGGCTATGGCTACACCTTC
TRBJ2-7	TRBD2	TRBV15	many	CATSKRRETVYEQYF	TGTGCCACCAGTAAGAGGCGGGAGACGGTCTACGAGCAGTACTTC
TRBJ2-2	NA	TRBV2	NA	CASSLWGELFF	TGTGCCAGCAGTTTGTGGGGGGAGCTGTTTTTT
TRBJ2-7	TRBD2	TRBV20-1	NA	CSAVAGAGYGQYF	TGCAGTGCTGTAGCGGGGGCAGGCTACGGGCAGTACTTC
TRBJ2-2	TRBD1	TRBV7-9	NA	CASSSTGGQSFGELFF	TGTGCCAGCAGCTCTACAGGGGGCCAGAGCTTCGGGGAGCTGTTTTTT
TRBJ1-1	TRBD1	TRBV2	NA	CASRVGTGGNKDTEAFF	TGTGCCAGCAGGGTAGGGACAGGGGGCAATAAGGACACTGAAGCTTTCTTT
TRBJ2-7	NA	TRBV6-5	NA	CASSYSRRYEQYF	TGTGCCAGCAGTTACTCGCGGCGGTACGAGCAGTACTTC
TRBJ2-5	NA	TRBV7-9	few	CASSLALGGTFETQYF	TGTGCCAGCAGCTTAGCTCTCGGAGGGACTTTTGAGACCCAGTACTTC
TRBJ1-2	TRBD1	TRBV2	many	CASSEGQGGYGYTF	TGTGCCAGCAGTGAAGGGCAGGGGGGCTATGGCTACACCTTC
TRBJ1-6	TRBD1	TRBV7-2	NA	CASSRRYRGDSPLHF	TGTGCCAGCAGCCGCCGGTACAGGGGCGACTCACCCCTCCACTTT
TRBJ1-1	NA	TRBV2	many	CASHRVTEAFF	TGTGCCAGCCACCGGGTCACTGAAGCTTTCTTT
TRBJ2-5	NA	TRBV29-1	many	CSVMPGGETQYF	TGCAGCGTTATGCCAGGAGGAGAGACCCAGTACTTC
TRBJ2-7	NA	TRBV13	NA	CASSALGGDEQYF	TGTGCCAGCAGCGCCCTAGGCGGGGACGAGCAGTACTTC
TRBJ2-7	NA	TRBV12-3/TRBV12-4	few	CASSPLGAVQYF	TGTGCCAGCAGTCCCTTGGGGGCCGTGCAGTACTTC
TRBJ1-1	NA	TRBV15	many	CATSRVIGTRPNTEAFF	TGTGCCACCAGCAGAGTAATAGGGACGCGGCCGAACACTGAAGCTTTCTTT
TRBJ1-1	NA	TRBV5-1	many	CASSSWTNTEAFF	TGCGCCAGCAGCTCCTGGACGAACACTGAAGCTTTCTTT
TRBJ2-7	NA	TRBV20-1	few	CSAVDGIDSYEQYF	TGCAGTGCTGTAGACGGAATTGACTCCTACGAGCAGTACTTC
TRBJ2-5	NA	TRBV2	many	CASRIHQETQYF	TGTGCCAGCAGGATCCACCAAGAGACCCAGTACTTC
TRBJ2-7	NA	TRBV25-1	many	CASRSAYEQYF	TGTGCCAGCAGGTCGGCTTACGAGCAGTACTTC
TRBJ1-1	NA	TRBV19	many	CASSTKDLSTEAFF	TGTGCCAGTAGTACAAAGGACCTATCCACTGAAGCTTTCTTT
TRBJ2-7	NA	TRBV5-8	NA	CASSSTGRPYEQYF	TGTGCCAGCAGCTCAACGGGACGACCCTACGAGCAGTACTTC
TRBJ1-4	NA	TRBV5-1	NA	CASSLDHRPNEKLFF	TGCGCCAGCAGCTTGGATCACAGGCCAAATGAAAAACTGTTTTTT
TRBJ1-2	TRBD1	TRBV12-3/TRBV12-4	many	CASRGTGQKVDGYTF	TGTGCCAGCAGGGGGACGGGACAGAAGGTTGATGGCTACACCTTC
TRBJ1-5	NA	TRBV2	many	CASSEQGVHQPQHF	TGTGCCAGCAGTGAGCAGGGAGTCCATCAGCCCCAGCATTTT
TRBJ2-2	TRBD1	TRBV5-1	NA	CASSLRTGGTTGELFF	TGCGCCAGCAGCTTGAGGACAGGGGGGACCACCGGGGAGCTGTTTTTT